Listed below are T cell receptor beta chains from one sample, sequenced in a study of OX40 agonist ivuxolimab in advanced cancers. Sequenced by immunoSEQ multiplex PCR; TCRdb stores in-frame clones only, minus some. The sample has around 80,000 clones; over 75% are singletons. The material was CD4+ or CD8+ T cells sorted from blood, obtained in a trial of the OX40 agonist ivuxolimab. These receptors originate from an adult with an advanced solid tumor such as melanoma, head and neck, liver or kidney cancer. The CDR3 runs from the conserved cysteine through the conserved F or W. Each record gives: J gene, clone size, D gene, V gene, CDR3 length, CDR3 protein, CDR3 DNA. D genes are given only for firm matches. The listing skips clone size in some rows; elsewhere it reads once, few, many or a size class.

J: TRBJ1-2
size: .
D: .
V: TRBV14
length: 18
CDR3: CASSQGAPVGGGRYGYTF
DNA: TGTGCCAGCAGCCAAGGGGCCCCCGTCGGGGGCGGAAGGTATGGCTACACCTTC

J: TRBJ1-5
size: .
D: TRBD1
V: TRBV19
length: 14
CDR3: CASRDRRNNQPQHF
DNA: TGTGCCAGTAGGGACAGGAGGAACAATCAGCCCCAGCATTTT

J: TRBJ1-2
size: .
D: TRBD1
V: TRBV15
length: 16
CDR3: CATSRSRQGASGGYTF
DNA: TGTGCCACCAGCAGATCCCGACAGGGCGCATCAGGAGGCTACACCTTC

J: TRBJ1-1
size: .
D: .
V: TRBV7-2
length: 15
CDR3: CASSSARTMNTEAFF
DNA: TGTGCCAGCAGCTCCGCACGGACCATGAACACTGAAGCTTTCTTT

J: TRBJ2-7
size: .
D: .
V: TRBV6-1
length: 14
CDR3: CASSVGTGSDEQYF
DNA: TGTGCCAGCAGTGTGGGAACAGGGAGCGACGAGCAGTACTTC

J: TRBJ1-5
size: .
D: .
V: TRBV5-6
length: 16
CDR3: CASSTGAGLGNQPQHF
DNA: TGTGCCAGCAGCACCGGTGCAGGGTTGGGCAATCAGCCCCAGCATTTT

J: TRBJ1-1
size: few
D: .
V: TRBV11-3
length: 13
CDR3: CASSPRRYPEAFF
DNA: TGTGCCAGCAGCCCGCGGCGTTATCCTGAAGCTTTCTTT

J: TRBJ2-1
size: .
D: TRBD1
V: TRBV7-7
length: 21
CDR3: CASSLEGTGQGITRSYNEQFF
DNA: TGTGCCAGCAGCTTAGAGGGGACGGGACAGGGGATAACGAGGTCCTACAATGAGCAGTTCTTC

J: TRBJ2-7
size: few
D: .
V: TRBV25-1
length: 11
CDR3: CASYGPYEQYF
DNA: TGTGCCAGCTATGGACCCTACGAGCAGTACTTC

J: TRBJ1-1
size: .
D: TRBD1
V: TRBV18
length: 18
CDR3: CASSPAYVRGGRNTEAFF
DNA: TGTGCCAGCTCACCGGCGTATGTCAGGGGGGGAAGAAACACTGAAGCTTTCTTT

J: TRBJ1-2
size: .
D: .
V: TRBV11-3
length: 13
CDR3: CASSLAGSYGYTF
DNA: TGTGCCAGCAGCTTAGCGGGCAGCTATGGCTACACCTTC

J: TRBJ1-1
size: .
D: .
V: TRBV19
length: 15
CDR3: CASSGVYTMNTEAFF
DNA: TGTGCCAGTAGTGGGGTTTATACGATGAACACTGAAGCTTTCTTT

J: TRBJ1-1
size: .
D: .
V: TRBV28
length: 16
CDR3: CASSFATKTVNTEAFF
DNA: TGTGCCAGCAGTTTTGCTACAAAGACAGTGAACACTGAAGCTTTCTTT

J: TRBJ1-5
size: .
D: .
V: TRBV12-5
length: 14
CDR3: CASGLGQQVQPQHF
DNA: TGTGCTAGTGGTTTGGGACAGCAGGTTCAGCCCCAGCATTTT

J: TRBJ2-3
size: .
D: .
V: TRBV5-1
length: 12
CDR3: CASSTSTDTQYF
DNA: TGCGCCAGCAGTACTAGCACAGATACGCAGTATTTT

J: TRBJ1-1
size: .
D: .
V: TRBV13
length: 17
CDR3: CASSLVYRAGENSEAFF
DNA: TGTGCCAGCAGCTTGGTCTATCGGGCAGGGGAGAATTCTGAAGCTTTCTTT

J: TRBJ2-7
size: few
D: TRBD1
V: TRBV9
length: 20
CDR3: CASSATPGQGAKGGLYEQYF
DNA: TGTGCCAGCAGCGCCACCCCGGGACAGGGGGCGAAGGGAGGTCTATACGAGCAGTACTTC

J: TRBJ1-4
size: .
D: .
V: TRBV7-8
length: 15
CDR3: CASSLVPGRNEKLFF
DNA: TGTGCCAGCAGCTTAGTGCCAGGAAGAAATGAAAAACTGTTTTTT

J: TRBJ2-2
size: .
D: .
V: TRBV4-2
length: 15
CDR3: CASSQAPKDTGELFF
DNA: TGTGCCAGCAGCCAGGCCCCAAAAGACACCGGGGAGCTGTTTTTT

J: TRBJ2-7
size: .
D: .
V: TRBV6-5
length: 15
CDR3: CASRRPASSSYEQYF
DNA: TGTGCCAGCAGACGCCCCGCTTCTAGCTCCTACGAGCAGTACTTC

J: TRBJ1-5
size: .
D: .
V: TRBV19
length: 12
CDR3: CASAEYPQPQHF
DNA: TGTGCCTCGGCCGAATACCCCCAGCCCCAGCATTTT

J: TRBJ2-5
size: .
D: TRBD1
V: TRBV7-3
length: 15
CDR3: CASSLAGTEKETQYF
DNA: TGTGCCAGCAGCTTAGCAGGGACAGAGAAAGAGACCCAGTACTTC

J: TRBJ2-7
size: .
D: .
V: TRBV7-8
length: 14
CDR3: CASSLVEGPYEQYF
DNA: TGTGCCAGCAGCTTAGTTGAGGGGCCCTACGAGCAGTACTTC

J: TRBJ1-6
size: .
D: .
V: TRBV15
length: 19
CDR3: CATSRDIVSGQYTSSPLHF
DNA: TGTGCCACCAGCAGAGATATCGTATCGGGCCAGTATACTAGCTCACCCCTCCACTTT

J: TRBJ2-1
size: .
D: .
V: TRBV11-3
length: 15
CDR3: CASSPQEAGDNEQFF
DNA: TGTGCCAGCAGCCCACAGGAGGCCGGGGACAATGAGCAGTTCTTC

J: TRBJ2-5
size: .
D: .
V: TRBV29-1
length: 13
CDR3: CSVETGSRETQYF
DNA: TGCAGCGTTGAAACTGGCTCACGGGAGACCCAGTACTTC

J: TRBJ1-1
size: .
D: .
V: TRBV28
length: 13
CDR3: CASSSPRLPGAFF
DNA: TGTGCCAGCAGTTCTCCCCGGCTCCCGGGAGCTTTCTTT

J: TRBJ2-5
size: .
D: .
V: TRBV7-2
length: 12
CDR3: CASSNQLRTQYF
DNA: TGTGCCAGCAGCAACCAACTCAGGACCCAGTACTTC

J: TRBJ2-5
size: .
D: .
V: TRBV4-2
length: 15
CDR3: CASSQSRGGLETQYF
DNA: TGTGCCAGCAGCCAATCGAGGGGGGGGCTAGAGACCCAGTACTTC

J: TRBJ2-7
size: .
D: .
V: TRBV5-4
length: 12
CDR3: CASSLRVGEQYF
DNA: TGTGCCAGCAGCCTCAGGGTAGGCGAGCAGTACTTC